These 21 T cell receptor beta chains were all obtained from the same sample, sequenced in a study of human T cells and chemical hapten exposure. Each CDR3 protein gets one entry after TCRdb re-called the RACE reads with MiXCR. Of tens of thousands of distinct CDR3 sequences detected, 8.5% to 10% appear once; the ten largest clones hold 9.6%. Regarding time point: pre-sensitization, week 0. Treatment given: therapeutic diphenylcyclopropenone sensitization with weekly scalp DPC. Extraction yielded total RNA from whole blood (unfractionated). Material: whole blood, obtained in connection with sensitization to the hapten diphenylcyclopropenone (DPC). Receptors originate from a woman aged 25 to 39 with alopecia areata. Some clones in this sample may be carry-over from other donors' samples.

A word on this clonotype: A much larger clone is a single base away; this may be a read error. This rearrangement joins TRBV25-1 to TRBJ1-1; D possibly corresponds to TRBD1 (6 bases). CDR1 and CDR2 (germline): MGHDK, SYGVNS. This CDR3 has 14 amino acids. This chain's CDR3 is CANSESPGAGEAFF. In DNA, the CDR3 is TGTGCCAACAGTGAATCACCGGGGGCGGGTGAAGCTTTCTTT.

There are many counts of this clonotype. V and J are TRBV2 and TRBJ1-5; D gene unclear. This CDR3 is built from 15 residues. Germline-derived CDR1 and CDR2 are SNHLY and FYNNEI. V lost 2 bases and J lost 3, with 11 bases in between. CDR3 coding DNA: TGTGCCAGCAGTGAATATGGGGTTAACAATCAGCCCCAGCATTTT. This encodes CASSEYGVNNQPQHF.

A note on this clonotype: The junction shows a germline mismatch at one end, possibly a read error. This rearrangement joins TRBV4-2 to TRBJ2-5, with 7 bases that match TRBD1. Germline V gives CDR1 LGHNA, CDR2 YNFKEQ. The CDR3 loop spans 15 amino acids. The CDR3 loop reads CASSQAGDSEETEYF. As DNA, the CDR3 is TGTGCCAGCAGCCAAGCCGGGGACAGCGAAGAGACCGAGTACTTC.

V usage is TRBV6-6 and J usage is TRBJ2-3; possible D gene TRBD2, 6 bases. Germline V gene sequence: CDR1 MNHNY, CDR2 SVGAGI (reference sequence). CDR3 size: 15 residues. The V and J ends lost 2 bases and 5 bases respectively, with 14 bases between them. CDR3: CASSYQDNGGDTQYF. In DNA form, the CDR3 reads TGTGCCAGCAGTTACCAGGACAACGGGGGAGATACGCAGTATTTT.

This clonotype was picked up a small number of times. V and J are TRBV7-9 and TRBJ2-7; the D gene is possibly TRBD1 (7 bases). V dropped 5 bases and J dropped 6 bases, with 11 bases sitting between them. This CDR3 contains 12 residues. Per germline, CDR1 SEHNR and CDR2 FQNEAQ (reference sequence). The CDR3 nucleotides read TGTGCCAGCAGCCAGGGGGGTGGCGAGCAGTACTTC. Amino acid sequence: CASSQGGGEQYF.

This clonotype was detected a few times. This rearrangement joins TRBV20-1 to TRBJ2-5; TRBD1 is a possible D gene (5 bases). The CDR3 length is 14 residues. V lost 4 bases, J lost 4 bases, and 16 bases lay in between. Germline V gives CDR1 DFQATT, CDR2 SNEGSKA (reference sequence). The CDR3 DNA follows: TGCAGTGCTAAGCAGGGATTCCAAATAGAGACCCAGTACTTC. Its protein product is CSAKQGFQIETQYF.

The chain employs TRBV19 and TRBJ1-5, with D possibly matching TRBD1 (5 bases). CDR3 length equals 13 residues. CDR1 is LNHDA, CDR2 SQIVND, per germline (reference sequence). Trimming cost V 5 bases and J 7 bases, with 12 bases left between them. CDR3 sequence: CASSPQGGQPQHF. CDR3 nucleotides: TGTGCCAGTAGTCCGCAGGGAGGACAGCCCCAGCATTTT.

The sample holds many counts of this clonotype. The CDR3 coding sequence is TGTGCCAGCAGTCCCGGGGGTAGCGGGACCTACGAGCAGTACTTC. This gives the protein CASSPGGSGTYEQYF. The rearrangement links TRBV25-1 to TRBJ2-7, with 8 bases matching TRBD2. With V trimmed by 5 bases and J by 2 bases, 8 bases remained unmatched. In germline, CDR1 is MGHDK, CDR2 SYGVNS. The CDR3 has 15 residues.

This clonotype has just a few counts. The V call is TRBV6-5, the J call TRBJ1-2; a weak D match, TRBD1 (6 bases). Per germline, CDR1 MNHEY and CDR2 SVGAGI. The CDR3 loop spans 15 amino acids. Trimming removed 7 bases from V and 4 bases from J, with 19 bases in between. The CDR3 here is CASIRSGARGYGYTF. The CDR3, as DNA: TGTGCCAGCATCCGGTCGGGGGCGCGTGGCTATGGCTACACCTTC.

The V gene is TRBV7-3, the J gene TRBJ2-5; D is possibly TRBD2 (6 bases). With 5 bases removed from V and 5 bases from J, the gap between germline ends came to 15 bases. CDR1 SGHTA and CDR2 FQGTGA come from the germline V gene. The CDR3 runs to 14 residues. CDR3: CASSPGLSGETQYF. The CDR3 bases are TGTGCCAGCAGCCCTGGACTATCCGGCGAGACCCAGTACTTC.

This clonotype was found many times. This chain joins TRBV24-1 and TRBJ2-1, with no clear D. Germline V CDR1 and CDR2: KGHDR, SFDVKD. The CDR3 consists of 12 residues. V shed 5 bases and J shed 8 bases, with 9 bases lying between them. The CDR3 DNA follows: TGTGCCACCAGTGGGCCAATTCATGAGCAGTTCTTC. Translated, it gives CATSGPIHEQFF.

This clonotype was observed many times. V and J are TRBV6-2 or TRBV6-3 and TRBJ1-6; 9 bases fit TRBD1. The CDR3 covers 14 residues. Germline V CDR1 and CDR2: MNHEY, SVGEGT. The V gene end was trimmed by 4 bases and the J gene end by 14 bases; junction bases not matched to a gene: 9. CDR3 DNA: TGTGCCAGCAGTTCTCCGGGACAGGGCTGGACCCTCCACTTT. This gives the protein CASSSPGQGWTLHF.

The rearrangement links TRBV4-2 to TRBJ2-3; TRBD2 matches at 9 bases. Germline V gives CDR1 LGHNA, CDR2 YNFKEQ. J lost 4 bases, V lost 4 bases, and 9 bases had no gene match. CDR3 length equals 16 residues. CDR3 residues: CASSLTRGGQADTQYF. The DNA of the CDR3 is TGTGCCAGCAGCCTCACGCGGGGGGGCCAGGCAGATACGCAGTATTTT.

This chain links TRBV6-4 with TRBJ2-4, with 12 bases lining up with TRBD2. Germline CDR1 reads MRHNA; CDR2 reads SNTAGT. This CDR3 is 16 amino acids long. V was clipped by 7 bases and J by 3 bases; unmatched bases: 7. In DNA form, the CDR3 reads TGTGCCAGCACCGGACTAGCGGGGCGGCGCAAAAACATTCAGTACTTC. Translated, it gives CASTGLAGRRKNIQYF.

The chain is built from TRBV5-1 and TRBJ2-2; no clear D. Germline V CDR1 and CDR2: SGHRS, YFSETQ. CDR3 size: 15 residues. The V end was cut by 5 bases, the J end by 0 bases, with 11 bases between. The CDR3 DNA follows: TGCGCCAGCAGGCGCACGACCCCGAACACCGGGGAGCTGTTTTTT. It yields the protein CASRRTTPNTGELFF.

This clonotype appeared a few times. This chain links TRBV9 with TRBJ1-1; D is undetermined. The germline V gene has CDR1 SGDLS and CDR2 YYNGEE. With 2 bases removed from V and 4 bases from J, the gap between germline ends came to 15 bases. The CDR3 contains 15 residues. Here the CDR3 DNA reads TGTGCCAGCAGCGTCCAAGCGGGGTTACCCACTGAAGCTTTCTTT. Translating it yields CASSVQAGLPTEAFF.

The V call is TRBV18, the J call TRBJ1-6; D perhaps matches TRBD1 (6 bases). The length of the CDR3 is 15 residues. CDR1 and CDR2 from the germline V gene are KGHSH and LQKENI. The germline V and J ends were trimmed by 2 bases and 10 bases, with 15 bases remaining between them. The CDR3 protein is CASSPTKGVGSPLHF. The CDR3 nucleotides read TGTGCCAGCTCACCAACAAAGGGGGTCGGGTCACCCCTCCACTTT.

This chain joins TRBV9 and TRBJ1-4; TRBD1 agrees at 8 bases. Germline CDR1 and CDR2: SGDLS and YYNGEE. V dropped 4 bases and J dropped 1; count of bases not matched to a gene: 6. The CDR3 loop spans 16 amino acids. CDR3 protein: CASSPHGQGTNEKLFF. The CDR3 coding sequence is TGTGCCAGCAGCCCTCACGGACAGGGAACTAATGAAAAACTGTTTTTT.

This clonotype was observed a handful of times. The chain carries TRBV5-4 and TRBJ2-2; tentatively, D is TRBD1 (6 bases). The germline gives CDR1 SGHNT, CDR2 YYREEE (reference sequence). This CDR3 has 16 amino acids. Between the trimmed V and J ends, which lost 4 bases and 1 base, there was a span of 14 bases. This CDR3 is CASSRARGMNTGELFF. The CDR3 DNA reads TGTGCCAGCAGCCGAGCCAGGGGCATGAACACCGGGGAGCTGTTTTTT.

This clonotype was counted only a few times. The V call is TRBV20-1, the J call TRBJ2-3; no reliable D call. The CDR3 length is 11 residues. Germline V gene lookup returns CDR1 DFQATT and CDR2 SNEGSKA (reference sequence). V was cut by 3 bases and J by 0 bases, with 1 base left in between. This CDR3 is CSASSTDTQYF. The CDR3 nucleotides are TGCAGTGCTAGTAGCACAGATACGCAGTATTTT.

The chain has TRBV5-4 and TRBJ2-7, with TRBD2 as a possible D gene (6 bases). The V end lost 7 bases, the J end lost 6 bases, and 17 bases lay between the germline ends. This CDR3 has 13 residues. Germline-derived CDR1 and CDR2 are SGHNT and YYREEE (reference sequence). The CDR3 protein is CASSRADYVEQYF. The CDR3 nucleotides are TGTGCCAGCTCGCGAGCGGACTACGTCGAGCAGTACTTC.